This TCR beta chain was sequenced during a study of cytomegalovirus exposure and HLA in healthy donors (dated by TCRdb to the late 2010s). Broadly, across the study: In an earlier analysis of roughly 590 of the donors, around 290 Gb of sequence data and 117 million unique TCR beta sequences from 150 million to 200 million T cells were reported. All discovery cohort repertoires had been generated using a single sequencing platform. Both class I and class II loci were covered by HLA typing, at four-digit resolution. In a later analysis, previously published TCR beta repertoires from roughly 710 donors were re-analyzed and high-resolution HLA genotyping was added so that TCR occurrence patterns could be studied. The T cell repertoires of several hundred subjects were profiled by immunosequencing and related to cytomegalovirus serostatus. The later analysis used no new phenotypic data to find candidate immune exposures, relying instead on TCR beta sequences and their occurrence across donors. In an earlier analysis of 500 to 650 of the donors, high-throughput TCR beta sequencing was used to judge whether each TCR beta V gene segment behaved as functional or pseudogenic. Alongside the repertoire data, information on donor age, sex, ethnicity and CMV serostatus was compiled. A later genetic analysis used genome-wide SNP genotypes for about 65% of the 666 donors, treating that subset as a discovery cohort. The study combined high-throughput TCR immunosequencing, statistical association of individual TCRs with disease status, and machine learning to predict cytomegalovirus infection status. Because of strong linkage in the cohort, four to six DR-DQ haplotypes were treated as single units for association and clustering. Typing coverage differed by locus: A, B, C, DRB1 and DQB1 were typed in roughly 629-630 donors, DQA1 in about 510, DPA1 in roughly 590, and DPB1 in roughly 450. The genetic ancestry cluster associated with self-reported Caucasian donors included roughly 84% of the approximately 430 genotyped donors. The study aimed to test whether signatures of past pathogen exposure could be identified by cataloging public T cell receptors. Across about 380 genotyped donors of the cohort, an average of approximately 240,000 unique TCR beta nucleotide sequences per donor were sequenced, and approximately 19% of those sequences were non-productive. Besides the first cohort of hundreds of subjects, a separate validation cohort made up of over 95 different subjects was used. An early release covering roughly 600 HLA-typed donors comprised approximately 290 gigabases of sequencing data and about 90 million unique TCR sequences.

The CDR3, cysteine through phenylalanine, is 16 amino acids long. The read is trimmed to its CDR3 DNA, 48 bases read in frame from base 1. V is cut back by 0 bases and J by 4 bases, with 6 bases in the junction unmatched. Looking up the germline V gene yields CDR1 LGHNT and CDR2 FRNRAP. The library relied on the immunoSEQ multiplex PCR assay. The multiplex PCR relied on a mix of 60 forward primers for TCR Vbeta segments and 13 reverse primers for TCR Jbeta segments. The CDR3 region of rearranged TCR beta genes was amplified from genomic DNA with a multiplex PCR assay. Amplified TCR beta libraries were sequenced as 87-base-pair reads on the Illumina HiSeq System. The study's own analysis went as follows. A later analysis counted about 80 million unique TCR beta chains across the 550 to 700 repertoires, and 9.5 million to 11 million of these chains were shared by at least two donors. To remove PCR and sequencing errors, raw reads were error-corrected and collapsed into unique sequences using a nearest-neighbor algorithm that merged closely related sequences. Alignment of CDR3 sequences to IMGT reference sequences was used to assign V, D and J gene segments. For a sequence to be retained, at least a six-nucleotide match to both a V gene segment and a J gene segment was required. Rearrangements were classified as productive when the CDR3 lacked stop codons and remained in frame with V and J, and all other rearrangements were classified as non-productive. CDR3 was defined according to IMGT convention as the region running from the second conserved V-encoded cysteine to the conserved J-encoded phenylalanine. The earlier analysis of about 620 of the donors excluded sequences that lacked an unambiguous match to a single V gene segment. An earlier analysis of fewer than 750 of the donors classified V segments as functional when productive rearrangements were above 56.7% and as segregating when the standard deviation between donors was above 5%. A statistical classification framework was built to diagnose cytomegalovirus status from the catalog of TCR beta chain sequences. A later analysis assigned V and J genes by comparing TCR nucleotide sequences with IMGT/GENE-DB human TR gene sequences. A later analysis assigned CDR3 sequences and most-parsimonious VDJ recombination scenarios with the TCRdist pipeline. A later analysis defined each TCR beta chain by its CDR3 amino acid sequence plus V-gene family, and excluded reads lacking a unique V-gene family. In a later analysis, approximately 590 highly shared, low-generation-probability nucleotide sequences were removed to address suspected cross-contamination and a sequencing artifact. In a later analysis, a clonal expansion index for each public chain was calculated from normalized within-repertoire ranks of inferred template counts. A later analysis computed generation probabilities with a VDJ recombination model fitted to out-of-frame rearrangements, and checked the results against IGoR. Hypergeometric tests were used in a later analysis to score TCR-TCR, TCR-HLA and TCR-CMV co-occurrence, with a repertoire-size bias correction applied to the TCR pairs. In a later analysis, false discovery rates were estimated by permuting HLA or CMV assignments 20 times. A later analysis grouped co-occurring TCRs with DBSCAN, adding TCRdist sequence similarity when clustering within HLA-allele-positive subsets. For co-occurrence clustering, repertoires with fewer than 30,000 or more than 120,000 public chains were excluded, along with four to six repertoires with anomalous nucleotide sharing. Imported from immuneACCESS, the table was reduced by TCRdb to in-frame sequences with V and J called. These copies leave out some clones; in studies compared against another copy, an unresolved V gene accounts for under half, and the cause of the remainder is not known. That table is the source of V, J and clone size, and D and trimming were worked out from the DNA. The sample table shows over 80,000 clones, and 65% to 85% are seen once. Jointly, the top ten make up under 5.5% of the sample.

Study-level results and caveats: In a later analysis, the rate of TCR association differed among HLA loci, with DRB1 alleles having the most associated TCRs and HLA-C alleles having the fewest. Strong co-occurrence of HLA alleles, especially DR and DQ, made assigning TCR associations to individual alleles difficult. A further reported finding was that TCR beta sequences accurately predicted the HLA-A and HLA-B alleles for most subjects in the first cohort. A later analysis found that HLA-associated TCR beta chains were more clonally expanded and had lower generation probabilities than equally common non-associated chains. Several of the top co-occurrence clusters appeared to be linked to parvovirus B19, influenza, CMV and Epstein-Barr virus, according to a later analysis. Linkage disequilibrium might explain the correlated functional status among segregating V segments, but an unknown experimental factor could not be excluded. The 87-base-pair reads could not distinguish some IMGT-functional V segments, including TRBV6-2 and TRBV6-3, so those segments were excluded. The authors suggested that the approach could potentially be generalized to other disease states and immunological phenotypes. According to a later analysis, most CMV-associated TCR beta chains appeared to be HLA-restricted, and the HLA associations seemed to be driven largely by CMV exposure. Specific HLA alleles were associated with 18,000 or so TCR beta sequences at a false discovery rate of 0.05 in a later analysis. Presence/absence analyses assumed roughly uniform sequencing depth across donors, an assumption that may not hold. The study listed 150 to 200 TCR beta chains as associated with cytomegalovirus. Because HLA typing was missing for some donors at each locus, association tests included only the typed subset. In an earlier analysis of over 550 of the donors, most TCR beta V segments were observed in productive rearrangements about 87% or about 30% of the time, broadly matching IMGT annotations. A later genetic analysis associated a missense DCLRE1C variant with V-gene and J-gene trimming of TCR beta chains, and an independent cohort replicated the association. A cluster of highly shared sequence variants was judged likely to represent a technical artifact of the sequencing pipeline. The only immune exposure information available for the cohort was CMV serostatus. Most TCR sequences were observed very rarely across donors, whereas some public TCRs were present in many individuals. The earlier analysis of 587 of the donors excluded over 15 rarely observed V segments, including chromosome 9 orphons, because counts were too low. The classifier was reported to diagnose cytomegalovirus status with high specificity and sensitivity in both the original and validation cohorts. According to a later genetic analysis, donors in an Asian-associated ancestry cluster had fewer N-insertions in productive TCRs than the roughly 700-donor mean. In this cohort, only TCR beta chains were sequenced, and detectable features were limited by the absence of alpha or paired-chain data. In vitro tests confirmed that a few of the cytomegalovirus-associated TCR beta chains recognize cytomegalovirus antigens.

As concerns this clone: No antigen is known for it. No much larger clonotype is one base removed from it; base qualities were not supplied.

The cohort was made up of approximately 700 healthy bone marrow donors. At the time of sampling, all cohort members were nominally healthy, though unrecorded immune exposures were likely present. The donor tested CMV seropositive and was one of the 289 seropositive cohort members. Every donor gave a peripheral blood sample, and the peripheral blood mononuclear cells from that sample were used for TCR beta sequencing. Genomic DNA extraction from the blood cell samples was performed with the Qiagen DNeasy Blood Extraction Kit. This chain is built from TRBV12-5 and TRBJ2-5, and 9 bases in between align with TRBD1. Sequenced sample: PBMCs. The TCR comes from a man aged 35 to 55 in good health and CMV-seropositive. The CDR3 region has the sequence CASGLVLGQGGETQYF. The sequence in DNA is TGTGCTAGTGGTTTGGTACTGGGACAGGGAGGAGAGACCCAGTACTTC. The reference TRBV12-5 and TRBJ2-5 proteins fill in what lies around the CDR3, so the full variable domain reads DARVTQTPRHKVTEMGQEVTMRCQPILGHNTVFWYRQTMMQGLELLAYFRNRAPLDDSGMPKDRFSAEMPDATLATLKIQPSEPRDSAVYFCASGLVLGQGGETQYFGPGTRLLVL.